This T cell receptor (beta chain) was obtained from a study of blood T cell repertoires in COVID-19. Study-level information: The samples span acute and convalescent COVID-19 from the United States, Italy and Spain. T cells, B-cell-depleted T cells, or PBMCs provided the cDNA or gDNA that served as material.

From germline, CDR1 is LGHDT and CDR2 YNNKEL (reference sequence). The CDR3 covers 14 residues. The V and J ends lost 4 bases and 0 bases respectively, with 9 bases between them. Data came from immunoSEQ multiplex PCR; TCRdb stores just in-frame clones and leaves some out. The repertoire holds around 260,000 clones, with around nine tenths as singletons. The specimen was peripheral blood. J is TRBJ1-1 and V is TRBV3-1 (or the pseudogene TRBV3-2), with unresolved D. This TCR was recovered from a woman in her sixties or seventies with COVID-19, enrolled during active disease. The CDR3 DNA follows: TGTGCCAGCAGCCGGCGGGGTCTGAACACTGAAGCTTTCTTT. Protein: CASSRRGLNTEAFF.